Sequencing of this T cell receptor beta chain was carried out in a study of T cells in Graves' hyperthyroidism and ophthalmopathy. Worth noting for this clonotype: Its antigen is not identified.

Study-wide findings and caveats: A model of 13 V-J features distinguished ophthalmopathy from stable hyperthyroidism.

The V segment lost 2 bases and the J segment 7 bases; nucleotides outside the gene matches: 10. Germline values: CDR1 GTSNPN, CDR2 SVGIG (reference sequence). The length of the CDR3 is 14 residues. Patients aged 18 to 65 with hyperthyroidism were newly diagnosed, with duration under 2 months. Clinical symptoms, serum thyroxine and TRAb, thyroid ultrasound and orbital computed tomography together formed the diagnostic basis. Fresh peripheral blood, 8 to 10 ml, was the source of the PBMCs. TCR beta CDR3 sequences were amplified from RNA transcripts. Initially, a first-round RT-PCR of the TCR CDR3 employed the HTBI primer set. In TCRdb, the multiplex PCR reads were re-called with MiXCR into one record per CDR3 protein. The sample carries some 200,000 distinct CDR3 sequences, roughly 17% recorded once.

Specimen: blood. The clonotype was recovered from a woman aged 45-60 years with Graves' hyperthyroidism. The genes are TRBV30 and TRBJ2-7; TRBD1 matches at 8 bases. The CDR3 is CAWSPLDRAREQYF. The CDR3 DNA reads TGTGCCTGGAGTCCCCTGGACAGGGCTAGAGAGCAGTACTTC.